A single sample is the source of the 30 T cell receptor beta chains below, sequenced in a study of shared clonotypes between healthy human individuals (dated by TCRdb to 2019 to 2021). Receptor amplification or capture employed the immunoSEQ multiplex PCR assay. TCRdb retrieved this table from immuneACCESS and kept in-frame rearrangements only. Not all clones are present; in checked studies, unresolved V genes account for under half, and no reason is known for the remainder. In this sample the table shows fewer than 400,000 clones, about 74% of which occur a single time. The biggest ten clones account for 10% of the sample. Sequenced material: memory CD4+ T cells sorted from blood. Reading the label with the study, this specimen's cell subset or site is: CD45RA-negative fraction. The origin of the receptors is a man aged 30 to 45 in good health.

The gene calls are TRBV5-4 and TRBJ2-2, with TRBD2 matching over 8 bases. The CDR3 is made up of 15 amino acids. V shed 5 bases and J 6 bases; nucleotides not matched to a gene: 9. The germline gives CDR1 SGHNT, CDR2 YYREEE (reference sequence). The CDR3 here is CASRTGLVSAGELFF. The CDR3, as DNA: TGTGCCAGCAGGACGGGACTAGTTTCGGCCGGGGAGCTGTTTTTT.

About this clone itself: In the same sample, other DNA sequences code for this CDR3. The gene calls are TRBV19 and TRBJ2-1; D remains ambiguous. CDR3 length: 11 amino acids. Between the trimmed V and J ends, which lost 6 bases and 0 bases, there was a span of 0 bases. From germline, CDR1 is LNHDA and CDR2 SQIVND (reference sequence). The DNA for the CDR3 is TGTGCCAGTAGCTCCTACAATGAGCAGTTCTTC. Its translation is CASSSYNEQFF. The whole variable domain, filled in from reference TRBV19 and TRBJ2-1, reads DGGITQSPKYLFRKEGQNVTLSCEQNLNHDAMYWYRQDPGQGLRLIYYSQIVNDFQKGDIAEGYSVSREKKESFPLTVTSAQKNPTAFYLCASSSYNEQFFGPGTRLTVL.

This clone was counted at least ten times. The genes are TRBV27 and TRBJ2-7, with 8 positions matching TRBD2. Germline V gives CDR1 MNHEY, CDR2 SMNVEV (reference sequence). This CDR3 has 12 residues. The V and J ends lost 5 bases and 13 bases, in that order; junction bases with no gene match: 10. In DNA, the CDR3 is TGTGCCAGCAGTCCCCACGGGACTAGGCCATACTTC. Translated, it gives CASSPHGTRPYF.

The chain links TRBV6-5 to TRBJ2-1; a possible D gene is TRBD2 (6 bases). V lost 2 bases and J 8 bases, leaving 13 bases between the germline ends. This CDR3 contains 14 residues. Germline V gene sequence: CDR1 MNHEY, CDR2 SVGAGI. DNA for the CDR3: TGTGCCAGCAGTTACCAACTAGCATCCCATGAGCAGTTCTTC. This translates into CASSYQLASHEQFF.

Of note for this clone: The germline gene is not matched at one end of the junction; a read error may be the cause. The chain is built from TRBV28 and TRBJ2-1; D possibly corresponds to TRBD2 (5 bases). Germline V CDR1 and CDR2: MDHEN, SYDVKM. The CDR3 loop spans 15 amino acids. The CDR3 DNA sequence: TGTGCCAGCAGTCTGGACTTACTAGAAACGGGCGGTAGGATCTTC. Amino acid sequence: CASSLDLLETGGRIF.

The V gene is TRBV15, the J gene TRBJ1-4; 10 nucleotides match TRBD1. This CDR3 has 15 amino acids. The V gene's germline CDR1 is LNHNV and CDR2 YYDKDF (reference sequence). Unmatched junction bases numbered 10, after V lost 3 bases and J lost 12 bases. CDR3 amino acids: CATSRAGTGVQQLFF. As DNA, the CDR3 is TGTGCCACCAGCAGGGCCGGGACAGGGGTCCAACAACTGTTTTTT.

A word on this clone: This may stem from a read error, because a much larger clone lies one nucleotide away. Other nucleotide sequences in the sample specify the same CDR3. The chain couples TRBV7-8 to TRBJ2-7; TRBD2 agrees at 11 bases. The CDR3 is 15 amino acids. Germline values: CDR1 SGHVS, CDR2 FQNEAQ. The CDR3 DNA reads TGTGCCAGCAGCAAAATAGCGGGAGGGTCCTATGAGCAGTACTTC. This encodes CASSKIAGGSYEQYF.

The chain couples TRBV19 to TRBJ2-5; D perhaps matches TRBD2 (5 bases). Germline lookup yields CDR1 LNHDA and CDR2 SQIVND (reference sequence). The V gene lost 9 bases and the J gene lost 5 bases, with 10 bases spanning the gap. This CDR3 contains 11 residues. The CDR3 DNA reads as TGTGCCAGCGGGGTTTCGGAGACCCAGTACTTC. Protein sequence: CASGVSETQYF.

The rearrangement uses TRBV6-6 and TRBJ2-3; no clear D gene. V lost 10 bases to trimming and J lost 7 bases, with 15 bases between them. There are 12 residues in the CDR3. Germline V lookup: CDR1 MNHNY, CDR2 SVGAGI (reference sequence). The CDR3 nucleotides read TGTGCCACGACACCGAGTCCATATACGCAGTATTTT. Translating it yields CATTPSPYTQYF.

The chain employs TRBV2 and TRBJ1-2; D not certain. Germline V lookup: CDR1 SNHLY, CDR2 FYNNEI. The CDR3 is made up of 14 amino acids. V lost 7 bases and J 3 bases, leaving 15 bases between the germline ends. The CDR3 loop is CASTLSQRDYGYTF. The CDR3 DNA follows: TGTGCCAGCACACTCAGCCAAAGAGACTATGGCTACACCTTC.

This chain connects TRBV7-2 to TRBJ2-5, with D possibly TRBD2 on 6 matching bases. Deletions cut 6 bases from V and 4 bases from J, with 21 bases between. The CDR3 consists of 16 residues. Germline V gene lookup returns CDR1 SGHTA and CDR2 FQGNSA. The CDR3 is CASSQNAAGFPETQYF. The CDR3 nucleotides read TGTGCCAGCAGTCAAAATGCAGCGGGCTTCCCAGAGACCCAGTACTTC.

The chain has TRBV4-3 and TRBJ1-5; D not certain. Germline-derived CDR1 and CDR2 are LGHNA and YSLEER. The germline V and J ends were trimmed by 3 bases and 5 bases, with 8 bases remaining between them. The CDR3 length is 13 residues. CDR3 protein: CASSQLWDQPQHF. The CDR3 region has the DNA TGCGCCAGCAGCCAGTTGTGGGATCAGCCCCAGCATTTT.

This sequence joins TRBV7-9 and TRBJ2-5, with a tentative D call TRBD1 (5 bases). Germline V gives CDR1 SEHNR, CDR2 FQNEAQ (reference sequence). CDR3 length: 14 amino acids. V lost 6 bases and J 1 base, leaving 12 bases between the germline ends. Here the CDR3 DNA reads TGTGCCAGCAGGGCCACAGGAACCCAAGAGACCCAGTACTTC. Translating gives CASRATGTQETQYF.

Notes on this clone: This sample also contains other DNA sequences that code for the same CDR3. This chain links TRBV7-9 with TRBJ1-2; no clear D. The ends were cut back, 3 bases at V and 4 bases at J, with 6 bases in the middle. Germline V gene lookup returns CDR1 SEHNR and CDR2 FQNEAQ (reference sequence). The CDR3 length is 12 residues. Here the CDR3 DNA reads TGTGCCAGCAGCTTGAGCCTCTATGGCTACACCTTC. Translated, it gives CASSLSLYGYTF.

This chain links TRBV5-4 with TRBJ2-5; no definite D call. The ends were cut back, 5 bases at V and 5 bases at J, with 10 bases in the middle. The germline V gene has CDR1 SGHNT and CDR2 YYREEE (reference sequence). The CDR3 contains 12 residues. The CDR3, as DNA: TGTGCCAGCAGTACAAATCGGGAGACCCAGTACTTC. This encodes CASSTNRETQYF.

The chain joins TRBV4-2 to TRBJ1-2; 10 nucleotides align to TRBD1. V shed 4 bases, J shed 6 bases, and the junction held 14 bases outside the gene matches. Germline CDR1 reads LGHNA; CDR2 reads YNFKEQ. This CDR3 contains 17 residues. The CDR3 reads CASSRGTGTGAPNGYTF. In DNA, the CDR3 is TGTGCCAGCAGCCGCGGAACCGGGACAGGGGCCCCCAATGGCTACACCTTC.

This chain links TRBV15 with TRBJ1-2; TRBD1 matches at 7 bases. This CDR3 is 14 amino acids long. Per the germline V gene, CDR1 is LNHNV and CDR2 is YYDKDF (reference sequence). V trimming: 0 bases; J trimming: 7 bases; junction bases outside the gene matches: 5. CDR3 in DNA: TGTGCCACCAGCAGAGATACAGGGGTGGGTGGCTACACCTTC. It yields the protein CATSRDTGVGGYTF.

CDR3 protein: CASSGLAGEQETQYF. The CDR3 coding sequence is TGTGCCAGCAGTGGCCTAGCGGGAGAGCAGGAGACCCAGTACTTC. The V gene is TRBV6-5, the J gene TRBJ2-5, with TRBD2 matching over 10 bases. After removal of 5 bases from V and 5 bases from J, the junction contained 8 bases not matched to a gene. The germline CDR1 and CDR2 sequences are MNHEY and SVGAGI. This CDR3 has 15 residues.

This chain joins TRBV10-3 and TRBJ2-1; 10 bases are shared with TRBD1. The CDR3 totals 16 residues. After removal of 2 bases from V and 8 bases from J, the junction contained 9 bases not matched to a gene. CDR1 is ENHRY and CDR2 is SYGVKD in the germline V gene. The CDR3 DNA reads TGTGCCATCAGTGAGCCGCCGGGACAGGGGAGATATGAGCAGTTCTTC. It encodes CAISEPPGQGRYEQFF.

This chain links TRBV5-6 with TRBJ2-5; D gene ambiguous. Germline CDR1 reads SGHDT; CDR2 reads YYEEEE. V was cut by 1 base and J by 4 bases, with 11 bases left in between. The CDR3 is made up of 14 amino acids. The CDR3 here is CASSLSTFRETQYF. DNA of the CDR3: TGTGCCAGCAGCTTGTCGACGTTCCGAGAGACCCAGTACTTC.

The chain combines TRBV6-1 with TRBJ2-2, with 7 bases aligning to TRBD2. Germline V lookup: CDR1 MNHNS, CDR2 SASEGT. Trimming cost V 8 bases and J 6 bases; bases outside gene matches: 9. The CDR3 sequence is 14 residues long. CDR3: CASSWDAGAGELFF. The CDR3 DNA reads TGTGCCAGCTCTTGGGACGCGGGGGCCGGGGAGCTGTTTTTT.

V usage is TRBV2 and J usage is TRBJ1-5, with TRBD1 identical over 8 bases. The junction had 4 bases not matched to a gene; V was cut back by 6 bases and J by 3 bases. The CDR3 is 14 residues long. CDR1 is SNHLY, CDR2 FYNNEI, per germline. The CDR3 reads CASSGQGFNQPQHF. CDR3 coding DNA: TGTGCCAGCAGCGGACAGGGCTTCAATCAGCCCCAGCATTTT.

The chain joins TRBV6-6 to TRBJ2-7; 13 bases fit TRBD2. The CDR3 totals 13 residues. After removal of 10 bases from V and 7 bases from J, the junction contained 7 bases not matched to a gene. CDR1 is MNHNY and CDR2 is SVGAGI in the germline V gene (reference sequence). CDR3 sequence: CATRTSGSNEQYF. The DNA for the CDR3 is TGTGCCACCAGGACTAGCGGGAGCAATGAGCAGTACTTC.

The table lists this clone with many counts. The gene calls are TRBV14 and TRBJ2-7; D is undetermined. Germline lookup yields CDR1 SGHDN and CDR2 FVKESK. The V end was cut by 1 base, the J end by 4 bases, with 8 bases between. This CDR3 has 13 residues. In nucleotides, the CDR3 is TGTGCCAGCAGCCAAGGACAACCATACGAGCAGTACTTC. Its protein product is CASSQGQPYEQYF.

This clone has a count of ten or more. The chain employs TRBV15 and TRBJ2-5, with D possibly being TRBD2 (5 bases). V lost 9 bases and J 2 bases, leaving 16 bases between the germline ends. Per the germline V gene, CDR1 is LNHNV and CDR2 is YYDKDF (reference sequence). This CDR3 contains 14 residues. The CDR3 reads CATPFPGLQETQYF. Here the CDR3 DNA reads TGTGCCACTCCTTTTCCGGGATTACAAGAGACCCAGTACTTC.

The chain couples TRBV6-1 to TRBJ1-2, with D maybe TRBD1 (5 bases). V lost 1 base and J 3 bases, leaving 12 bases between the germline ends. This CDR3 region has 15 residues. Germline values: CDR1 MNHNS, CDR2 SASEGT. The CDR3 spells CASSEVKGSDYGYTF. The CDR3 bases are TGTGCCAGCAGTGAAGTGAAGGGGAGCGACTATGGCTACACCTTC.

A note on this clone: An end of the junction differs from the germline gene, which may be a read error. The DNA for the CDR3 is TGTGCCAGCAGCCATCGATTATTAGCGGGAGGGCCCTCGGTCTTC. It yields the protein CASSHRLLAGGPSVF. The rearrangement links TRBV7-2 to TRBJ2-1; the match to TRBD2 covers 11 bases. Germline-derived CDR1 and CDR2 are SGHTA and FQGNSA. This CDR3 has 15 residues.

The genes are TRBV6-5 and TRBJ1-2; D call uncertain. The CDR3 loop spans 15 amino acids. Germline loops: CDR1 MNHEY, CDR2 SVGAGI. V lost 4 bases, J lost 8 bases, and 20 bases lay in between. In DNA form, the CDR3 reads TGTGCCAGCAGTTTCTACCCAAGGGTTGTGGAGGGCTACACCTTC. Its protein product is CASSFYPRVVEGYTF.

This clone was picked up one time. The V call is TRBV27, the J call TRBJ2-1; 11 bases are a match to TRBD2. From germline, CDR1 is MNHEY and CDR2 SMNVEV (reference sequence). V gave up 3 bases and J gave up 3 bases; unmatched junction bases: 13. The CDR3 has 19 residues. The CDR3 loop is CASSFGGTSGRGSYNEQFF. The CDR3 bases are TGTGCCAGCAGTTTTGGAGGGACTAGCGGAAGAGGAAGCTACAATGAGCAGTTCTTC.

This chain joins TRBV2 and TRBJ1-6; D uncertain. Germline lookup yields CDR1 SNHLY and CDR2 FYNNEI. The CDR3 extends over 18 amino acids. Trimming took 1 base from V and 0 from J, leaving 13 bases between them. The CDR3 reads CASSEDGSRSSYNSPLHF. The CDR3, as DNA: TGTGCCAGCAGTGAAGACGGTTCGCGGAGCTCCTATAATTCACCCCTCCACTTT. Full variable domain (missing parts from reference TRBV2 and TRBJ1-6): EPEVTQTPSHQVTQMGQEVILRCVPISNHLYFYWYRQILGQKVEFLVSFYNNEISEKSEIFDDQFSVERPDGSNFTLKIRSTKLEDSAMYFCASSEDGSRSSYNSPLHFGNGTRLTVT.